This T cell receptor (beta chain) emerged from a study of T cell responses to AZD1222 COVID-19 vaccine. Remarks on this clone: Its target is not known.

Here immunoSEQ multiplex PCR was the method, and the copy in TCRdb shows in-frame clones only, minus some. This table has 120,000 to 150,000 clones, around 90% appearing once. Study outcomes and limitations: Variant regions that are unmutated are reportedly the target of nearly half of spike-specific TCRs. Seropositive at baseline were only six AZD1222 recipients. Researchers took repertoire samples only after the peak T cell response had come.

The specimen comprised peripheral blood, sampled 28 days after the second dose of the MenACWY control vaccine. The clonotype originates from an adult who received the MenACWY meningococcal vaccine as a control.

The CDR3 nucleotides read TGTGCCAGCAGCCAACAGGGGACGAACACTGAAGCTTTCTTT. This translates into CASSQQGTNTEAFF. The rearrangement links TRBV7-3 to TRBJ1-1; TRBD1 agrees at 7 bases. V lost 5 bases and J lost 1; bases outside the gene matches: 4. The CDR3 extends over 14 amino acids. Germline V gene lookup returns CDR1 SGHTA and CDR2 FQGTGA. Based on the CDR3 plus reference TRBV7-3 and TRBJ1-1, the full variable domain is GAGVSQTPSNKVTEKGKYVELRCDPISGHTALYWYRQSLGQGPEFLIYFQGTGAADDSGLPNDRFFAVRPEGSVSTLKIQRTERGDSAVYLCASSQQGTNTEAFFGQGTRLTVV.